These 14 T cell receptor beta chains share one sample of origin, sequenced in a study of T cell responses to AZD1222 COVID-19 vaccine. Profiled with immunoSEQ multiplex PCR; TCRdb holds only in-frame clones, not every one. Here the sample spans roughly 180,000 clones, over 90% being singletons. The starting material was peripheral blood, obtained 28 days after the second AZD1222 dose. Receptors were obtained from an adult who received the AZD1222 COVID-19 vaccine.

This clone was detected only once. The chain recombines TRBV11-2 with TRBJ2-7, with 9 nucleotides matching TRBD2. J lost 0 bases, V lost 8 bases, and 14 bases had no gene match. CDR1 and CDR2 (germline): SGHAT, FQNNGV. The CDR3 is 17 amino acids. Here the CDR3 DNA reads TGTGCCAGCGGGCGTCTAAGCGGGAGGTCCGACTCCTACGAGCAGTACTTC. It specifies CASGRLSGRSDSYEQYF.

The V gene is TRBV5-4, the J gene TRBJ2-3; TRBD2 matches at 9 bases. Germline values: CDR1 SGHNT, CDR2 YYREEE (reference sequence). The CDR3 length is 15 residues. The V segment lost 4 bases and the J segment 3 bases; nucleotides outside the gene matches: 6. The DNA of the CDR3 is TGTGCCAGCAGCATGAGCGGGAGGAGTACAGATACGCAGTATTTT. Translation: CASSMSGRSTDTQYF.

The V call is TRBV11-1, the J call TRBJ2-1, with D maybe TRBD2 (5 bases). Deletions cut 0 bases from V and 5 bases from J, with 11 bases between. This CDR3 region has 15 residues. Germline CDR1 and CDR2: SGHAT and FQDESV (reference sequence). As DNA, the CDR3 is TGTGCCAGCAGCTTAGCGGGAGTCCGGGACAATGAGCAGTTCTTC. This codes for CASSLAGVRDNEQFF.

The chain has TRBV19 and TRBJ2-1, with D hard to call. Germline lookup yields CDR1 LNHDA and CDR2 SQIVND (reference sequence). The length of the CDR3 is 12 residues. Trimming removed 6 bases from V and 6 bases from J, with 9 bases in between. The chain's CDR3 is CASRDGFNEQFF. The CDR3 DNA reads as TGTGCCAGTAGAGACGGGTTCAATGAGCAGTTCTTC.

The V gene is TRBV11-2, the J gene TRBJ2-3; unclear D gene. CDR3 length: 17 amino acids. Between the trimmed V and J ends, which lost 4 bases and 5 bases, there was a span of 22 bases. The germline V gene encodes CDR1 SGHAT and CDR2 FQNNGV. CDR3 nucleotide sequence: TGTGCCAGCAGCTGGGGATACAGCTCGAAAGGTGTAGATACGCAGTATTTT. This gives the protein CASSWGYSSKGVDTQYF.

The genes are TRBV7-8 and TRBJ2-7; TRBD2 aligns across 9 bases. CDR3 size: 15 residues. Germline V CDR1 and CDR2: SGHVS, FQNEAQ. J gave up 2 bases and V 4 bases, and 6 bases lay outside the gene matches. This CDR3 is CASSSRTSAPYEQYF. Here the CDR3 DNA reads TGTGCCAGCAGCTCAAGGACTAGCGCTCCCTACGAGCAGTACTTC.

V usage is TRBV10-3 and J usage is TRBJ1-5; 9 bases agree with TRBD1. Germline loops: CDR1 ENHRY, CDR2 SYGVKD. The CDR3 extends over 13 amino acids. V lost 10 bases, J lost 5 bases, and 6 bases stayed unmatched. The CDR3 region is CATRQGVDQPQHF. CDR3 nucleotide sequence: TGTGCCACCAGACAGGGGGTCGATCAGCCCCAGCATTTT.

V usage is TRBV18 and J usage is TRBJ2-5; D may be TRBD1 (6 bases). Germline V gives CDR1 KGHSH, CDR2 LQKENI. Trimming cost V 0 bases and J 1 base, with 9 bases left between them. This CDR3 is 15 amino acids long. CDR3 amino acids: CASSPPGGSQETQYF. The CDR3 DNA sequence: TGTGCCAGCTCACCACCTGGGGGCAGCCAAGAGACCCAGTACTTC.

This clone was seen a single time. The CDR3 loop is CASSLEATSTDTQYF. The CDR3 nucleotides read TGTGCCAGCAGCTTGGAGGCGACTAGCACAGATACGCAGTATTTT. The chain is built from TRBV5-4 and TRBJ2-3; D is undetermined. From germline, CDR1 is SGHNT and CDR2 YYREEE (reference sequence). This CDR3 spans 15 amino acids. V was trimmed by 0 bases and J by 0 bases, leaving 8 bases between them.

CDR3 region: CASSFTVQETQYF. Written as DNA, the CDR3 is TGTGCCAGCAGTTTCACAGTCCAAGAGACCCAGTACTTC. The chain is built from TRBV27 and TRBJ2-5, with D unresolved. Trimming pared 3 bases from V and 1 base from J, leaving 6 bases between. This CDR3 contains 13 residues. CDR1 and CDR2 from the germline V gene are MNHEY and SMNVEV (reference sequence).

This rearrangement joins TRBV2 to TRBJ2-3, with 8 bases fitting TRBD1. This CDR3 comprises 15 residues. V gave up 2 bases and J gave up 7 bases; unmatched junction bases: 8. The germline V gene has CDR1 SNHLY and CDR2 FYNNEI. The CDR3 sequence: CASSEYGQGFYTQYF. The CDR3 DNA sequence: TGTGCCAGCAGTGAATACGGACAGGGATTCTATACGCAGTATTTT. The full variable domain, with the rest looked up from reference TRBV2 and TRBJ2-3, is EPEVTQTPSHQVTQMGQEVILRCVPISNHLYFYWYRQILGQKVEFLVSFYNNEISEKSEIFDDQFSVERPDGSNFTLKIRSTKLEDSAMYFCASSEYGQGFYTQYFGPGTRLTVL.

This clone is a singleton in its sample. Here the CDR3 reads CALERARKVPQETQYF. The CDR3, as DNA: TGTGCCCTCGAGAGGGCGCGGAAGGTCCCCCAAGAGACCCAGTACTTC. This chain connects TRBV19 to TRBJ2-5; D perhaps matches TRBD2 (5 bases). V lost 11 bases and J lost 1, with 23 bases in between. From germline, CDR1 is LNHDA and CDR2 SQIVND (reference sequence). This CDR3 is built from 16 residues.

A remark on this clone: The same CDR3 is also encoded by other DNA sequences in this sample. The gene calls are TRBV18 and TRBJ2-6; possibly TRBD1 for D (5 bases). Germline V gene lookup returns CDR1 KGHSH and CDR2 LQKENI. CDR3 length: 17 amino acids. V lost 2 bases and J 2 bases, leaving 13 bases between the germline ends. The CDR3 DNA sequence: TGTGCCAGCTCACCAGGTCAGGGTACCCCTGGGGCCAACGTCCTGACTTTC. Its translation: CASSPGQGTPGANVLTF.

The V and J genes are TRBV28 and TRBJ1-2, with no clear D. Germline loops: CDR1 MDHEN, CDR2 SYDVKM. The CDR3 sequence is 11 residues long. Trimming left V 6 bases short and J 4 bases short, with 6 bases between. CDR3 in amino acids: CASSYLYGYTF. As DNA, the CDR3 is TGTGCCAGCAGCTACCTCTATGGCTACACCTTC.